These 23 T cell receptor beta chains originate from one sample sequenced in a study of CD8+CD57+ T cells in acquired aplastic anemia. TCR beta VDJ and CDR3 profiling used genomic DNA as template. MiXCR, applied by TCRdb to the reads, yields one record per CDR3 protein. Here the sample spans about half a million distinct CDR3 sequences, around 30% being singletons. Those patients picked for sequencing had displayed CD8+CD57+ cell expansion on flow cytometry. Input material: sorted CD4+, CD8+, or CD8+CD57+ T cells (not recorded which) from PBMCs. These receptors all come from a human donor with aplastic anemia.

The chain joins TRBV24-1 to TRBJ2-3; 8 bases line up with TRBD2. Losses at the gene ends were 9 bases for V and 1 base for J; bases not matched to a gene: 11. CDR3 length: 16 amino acids. Germline V gene sequence: CDR1 KGHDR, CDR2 SFDVKD. CDR3 sequence: CATAWERETGTDTQYF. For the CDR3, the DNA is TGTGCCACCGCCTGGGAGCGGGAGACTGGCACAGATACGCAGTATTTT.

The chain uses TRBV6-1 and TRBJ1-2; the match to TRBD1 covers 8 bases. Germline trimming cut 6 bases from V and 4 bases from J; bases unmatched to any gene: 7. Germline assignment: CDR1 MNHNS and CDR2 SASEGT. The CDR3 runs 14 residues. CDR3 coding DNA: TGTGCCAGCAGCCACCTCGGGACAGGCTATGGCTACACCTTC. Translation gives CASSHLGTGYGYTF.

This clonotype has ten or more counts. The rearrangement links TRBV6-1 to TRBJ2-3, with D tentatively TRBD1 (5 bases). Trimming pared 9 bases from V and 0 bases from J, leaving 7 bases between. The CDR3 covers 12 residues. Germline V gene data show CDR1 as MNHNS and CDR2 as SASEGT. The CDR3 coding sequence is TGTGCCAGTAGGGGCAGCACAGATACGCAGTATTTT. Translation gives CASRGSTDTQYF.

J is TRBJ1-1 and V is TRBV19, with TRBD1 as a possible D gene (5 bases). This CDR3 spans 14 amino acids. Germline CDR1 is LNHDA and CDR2 is SQIVND (reference sequence). The germline V and J ends were trimmed by 9 bases and 3 bases, with 17 bases remaining between them. Written as DNA, the CDR3 is TGTGCCAGCAGCTATTCGGGGCTAGACACTGAAGCTTTCTTT. It yields the protein CASSYSGLDTEAFF.

This clonotype was counted ten times or more. The rearrangement joins TRBV19 to TRBJ1-2; perhaps TRBD1 as D (6 bases). V lost 7 bases and J lost 6, with 12 bases in between. Germline V CDR1 and CDR2: LNHDA, SQIVND (reference sequence). The CDR3 is 12 residues long. The CDR3 sequence is CASKQGVHGYTF. DNA of the CDR3: TGTGCCAGTAAACAGGGAGTGCATGGCTACACCTTC. Combining the CDR3 with reference TRBV19 and TRBJ1-2 gives the whole variable domain DGGITQSPKYLFRKEGQNVTLSCEQNLNHDAMYWYRQDPGQGLRLIYYSQIVNDFQKGDIAEGYSVSREKKESFPLTVTSAQKNPTAFYLCASKQGVHGYTFGSGTRLTVV.

Points on this clonotype: This may come from a read error, since a much larger clone is one base off. The CDR3 DNA is TGTGCCAGTACCCTGCGGGGGTTTAATCGGCCCCAGCATTTT. Amino acids: CASTLRGFNRPQHF. The chain carries TRBV19 and TRBJ1-5, with D possibly being TRBD1 (5 bases). This CDR3 comprises 14 residues. Germline CDR1 LNHDA, CDR2 SQIVND (reference sequence).

This clonotype came up many times. This chain uses TRBV5-6 with TRBJ2-7; no firm D call. Per the germline V gene, CDR1 is SGHDT and CDR2 is YYEEEE. This CDR3 comprises 16 residues. The ends were cut back, 4 bases at V and 2 bases at J, with 19 bases in the middle. CDR3 residues: CASSPSLIHSTYEQYF. For the CDR3, the DNA is TGTGCCAGCAGCCCAAGTCTAATCCACTCGACCTACGAGCAGTACTTC.

This chain connects TRBV24-1 to TRBJ1-5; tentative D call: TRBD1 (6 bases). This CDR3 has 15 amino acids. Germline V CDR1 and CDR2: KGHDR, SFDVKD. V was pared by 5 bases and J by 9 bases, with 19 bases between. The CDR3 loop reads CATSGGGVGGVPQHF. The DNA for the CDR3 is TGTGCCACCAGTGGAGGGGGGGTCGGGGGTGTGCCCCAGCATTTT.

The V call is TRBV20-1, the J call TRBJ2-5; TRBD2 matches 7 bases. The V segment lost 3 bases and the J segment 0 bases; nucleotides outside the gene matches: 4. This CDR3 comprises 14 residues. Per the germline V gene, CDR1 is DFQATT and CDR2 is SNEGSKA (reference sequence). DNA for the CDR3: TGCAGTGCTAGGGTAGCGGGCAACCAAGAGACCCAGTACTTC. This encodes CSARVAGNQETQYF.

The chain is built from TRBV12-3 or TRBV12-4 and TRBJ1-1; D gene ambiguous. V lost 7 bases and J 2 bases, leaving 11 bases between the germline ends. The CDR3 spans 13 residues. In DNA, the CDR3 is TGTGCCAGCAAATATCCCGAAAACACTGAAGCTTTCTTT. Encoded protein: CASKYPENTEAFF.

The chain uses TRBV28 and TRBJ2-5; weak D call: TRBD1 (6 bases). With 6 bases removed from V and 1 base from J, the gap between germline ends came to 15 bases. The CDR3 is 15 amino acids. The germline CDR1 and CDR2 sequences are MDHEN and SYDVKM. DNA of the CDR3: TGTGCCAGCAGCCCCCTCGGCAGGGGCCAAGAGACCCAGTACTTC. This gives the protein CASSPLGRGQETQYF.

A note on this clonotype: Since a much larger clone is just one base distant, this may be a read error. The chain has TRBV2 and TRBJ2-7; a weak D match, TRBD2 (6 bases). The CDR3 runs to 14 residues. Germline CDR1 reads SNHLY; CDR2 reads FYNNEI. The CDR3, as DNA: TGTGCCGGCAGGAATAGCGGCAGCTCCTACGAGCAGTACTTC. Protein product: CAGRNSGSSYEQYF.

This clonotype was found a few times. Mismatch with germline at one junction end may stem from a read error. The rearrangement uses TRBV7-7 and TRBJ2-1, with D hard to call. Looked up from germline, CDR1 is SSHAT and CDR2 is FNYEAQ (reference sequence). This CDR3 is 13 amino acids long. Here the CDR3 reads CASSLSPRNEQFF. The CDR3 coding sequence is TGTGCTAGCAGCTTATCCCCGAGGAATGAGCAGTTCTTC. The full variable domain, with the rest looked up from reference TRBV7-7 and TRBJ2-1, is GAGVSQSPRYKVTKRGQDVTLRCDPISSHATLYWYQQALGQGPEFLTYFNYEAQPDKSGLPSDRFSAERPEGSISTLTIQRTEQRDSAMYRCASSLSPRNEQFFGPGTRLTVL.

This clonotype was found many times. This sequence joins TRBV20-1 and TRBJ2-3; the D gene could be TRBD1 or TRBD2 (5 bases each). The CDR3 is 15 amino acids. Germline CDR1 reads DFQATT; CDR2 reads SNEGSKA (reference sequence). Trimming removed 7 bases at V and 2 bases at J, with 19 bases between. In nucleotides, the CDR3 is TGCAGTGTCAGGGACGGACCTCGGAACACAGATACGCAGTATTTT. This sequence encodes CSVRDGPRNTDTQYF.

The chain links TRBV10-3 to TRBJ2-2, with 9 bases aligning to TRBD2. With V trimmed by 10 bases and J by 4 bases, 7 bases remained unmatched. This CDR3 spans 14 amino acids. Germline loops: CDR1 ENHRY, CDR2 SYGVKD. As DNA, the CDR3 is TGTGCCAGCAGCGGACTAGCGAGCACCGGGGAGCTGTTTTTT. Translating it yields CASSGLASTGELFF.

A word on this clonotype: Germline is not matched at one junction end, which may reflect a read error. The chain uses TRBV10-3 and TRBJ2-1; TRBD2 matches 8 bases. The CDR3 totals 15 residues. Looked up from germline, CDR1 is ENHRY and CDR2 is SYGVKD. In DNA, the CDR3 is TGTGCCAGCAGTACGAAGGGCGGGGGGTGCAATGAGCAGTTCTTC. As protein: CASSTKGGGCNEQFF.

At least ten counts were recorded for this clonotype. The V gene is TRBV20-1, the J gene TRBJ2-7; 11 bases align to TRBD2. V lost 5 bases, J lost 3 bases, and 6 bases stayed unmatched. The CDR3 consists of 14 residues. Per germline, CDR1 DFQATT and CDR2 SNEGSKA (reference sequence). The CDR3 protein is CSAHETSGVYEQYF. In nucleotides, the CDR3 is TGCAGTGCTCACGAGACTAGCGGGGTCTACGAGCAGTACTTC.

This clonotype was seen only a few times. This chain links TRBV7-3 with TRBJ1-2; a possible D gene is TRBD1 (5 bases). V lost 6 bases and J 7 bases, leaving 18 bases between the germline ends. The CDR3 spans 14 residues. Germline-derived CDR1 and CDR2 are SGHTA and FQGTGA. The CDR3 reads CASRPTGGHSGYTF. The CDR3 region has the DNA TGTGCCAGCAGACCCACAGGAGGGCATAGTGGCTACACCTTC. The full variable domain, with the rest looked up from reference TRBV7-3 and TRBJ1-2, is GAGVSQTPSNKVTEKGKYVELRCDPISGHTALYWYRQSLGQGPEFLIYFQGTGAADDSGLPNDRFFAVRPEGSVSTLKIQRTERGDSAVYLCASRPTGGHSGYTFGSGTRLTVV.

This clonotype was seen once. Given a much more abundant clone one base away, this may be a read error. The gene calls are TRBV20-1 and TRBJ1-1; D perhaps matches TRBD1 (5 bases). This CDR3 has 13 amino acids. V was cut by 1 base and J by 4 bases, with 10 bases left in between. CDR1 and CDR2 (germline): DFQATT, SNEGSKA (reference sequence). The CDR3 spells CSARVQGGTEAFF. The CDR3 bases are TGCAGTGCTAGAGTTCAGGGCGGCACTGAAGCTTTCTTT.

This clonotype was observed a single time. The rearrangement uses TRBV7-2 and TRBJ1-3; D possibly corresponds to TRBD1 (6 bases). The germline V and J ends were trimmed by 5 bases and 4 bases, with 15 bases remaining between them. The V gene's germline CDR1 is SGHTA and CDR2 FQGNSA. The CDR3 totals 15 residues. The CDR3 nucleotides read TGTGCCAGCAGCCCGGGGGCAGGGACGGGAAACACCATATATTTT. It translates to CASSPGAGTGNTIYF.

This clonotype came up a few times. This chain connects TRBV14 to TRBJ2-7, with 7 bases lining up with TRBD2. CDR3 length equals 17 residues. Germline V gives CDR1 SGHDN, CDR2 FVKESK. J was trimmed by 3 bases and V by 0 bases; bases with no gene match: 11. The CDR3 is CASSQDLYGGDHYEQYF. CDR3 sequence (DNA): TGTGCCAGCAGCCAAGATCTGTATGGGGGGGACCACTACGAGCAGTACTTC.

The V call is TRBV7-9, the J call TRBJ2-7; D perhaps matches TRBD2 (6 bases). The CDR3 is 15 amino acids. The V end was cut by 5 bases, the J end by 4 bases, with 18 bases between. CDR1 and CDR2 (germline): SEHNR, FQNEAQ (reference sequence). The CDR3 sequence: CASSVRDRGSYEQYF. The CDR3 DNA sequence: TGTGCCAGCAGCGTCCGGGACCGGGGGTCTTACGAGCAGTACTTC.

There are many counts of this clonotype. The chain is built from TRBV12-3 or TRBV12-4 and TRBJ2-7; D not resolved. V lost 6 bases to trimming and J lost 10 bases, with 19 bases between them. This CDR3 is 13 amino acids long. The CDR3 region is CASSRSQTVSQYF. DNA of the CDR3: TGTGCCAGCAGCCGTTCCCAGACGGTGAGTCAGTACTTC.